One and the same sample provided the 20 T cell receptor beta chains below, sequenced in a study of T-cell memory formation after mild COVID-19. TCRdb re-called the 5' RACE reads with MiXCR, one entry per CDR3 protein. The table records roughly 14,000 distinct CDR3 sequences, about 22% of them present only once. Sequenced sample: PBMCs or a T cell subset sorted from them (not recorded which). All receptors come from a man aged 18-30 years who had mild COVID-19 (a few samples of this study predate the infection). Cell type and time point are not known.

This clonotype came up many times. This sequence joins TRBV2 and TRBJ1-4; 8 bases match TRBD1. The V and J ends lost 2 bases and 2 bases, in that order; junction bases with no gene match: 1. The CDR3 length is 15 residues. Per the germline V gene, CDR1 is SNHLY and CDR2 is FYNNEI. This CDR3 is CASSETGGTNEKLFF. CDR3 DNA: TGTGCCAGCAGTGAAACAGGGGGGACTAATGAAAAACTGTTTTTT.

This clonotype occurred many times. The V call is TRBV2, the J call TRBJ2-7; a possible D gene is TRBD1 (5 bases). Between the trimmed V and J ends, which lost 4 bases and 0 bases, there was a span of 10 bases. The V gene's germline CDR1 is SNHLY and CDR2 FYNNEI. CDR3 length: 14 residues. The CDR3 nucleotides read TGTGCCAGCAGTGTCAGGGTTAGCTCCTACGAGCAGTACTTC. Encoded protein: CASSVRVSSYEQYF.

The J gene is TRBJ2-1, the V gene TRBV7-2; no reliable D call. The CDR3 runs to 16 residues. V was pared by 0 bases and J by 2 bases, with 11 bases between. CDR1 is SGHTA and CDR2 is FQGNSA in the germline V gene. The DNA for the CDR3 is TGTGCCAGCAGCTTAGCCGCCGGGTACGCCTACAATGAGCAGTTCTTC. This translates into CASSLAAGYAYNEQFF. The complete variable domain, with remaining parts taken from reference TRBV7-2 and TRBJ2-1, reads GAGVSQSPSNKVTEKGKDVELRCDPISGHTALYWYRQSLGQGLEFLIYFQGNSAPDKSGLPSDRFSAERTGGSVSTLTIQRTQQEDSAVYLCASSLAAGYAYNEQFFGPGTRLTVL.

This clonotype appeared many times. V usage is TRBV6-6 and J usage is TRBJ2-1; 8 positions match TRBD2. This CDR3 comprises 15 residues. Germline CDR1 reads MNHNY; CDR2 reads SVGAGI (reference sequence). V trimming: 4 bases; J trimming: 4 bases; junction bases outside the gene matches: 6. CDR3 sequence: CASSFSGAAYNEQFF. The CDR3 coding sequence is TGTGCCAGCAGTTTTAGCGGGGCAGCTTACAATGAGCAGTTCTTC.

This sequence joins TRBV7-8 and TRBJ2-3; D is undetermined. V lost 6 bases, J lost 2 bases, and 18 bases lay in between. The CDR3 spans 16 residues. From germline, CDR1 is SGHVS and CDR2 FQNEAQ. The CDR3 reads CASRGLASLSTDTQYF. The CDR3 DNA sequence: TGTGCCAGCAGGGGATTGGCTTCCCTTTCCACAGATACGCAGTATTTT.

This clonotype ranks as medium-sized. The gene calls are TRBV6-5 and TRBJ1-2; TRBD1 matches 12 bases. This CDR3 has 16 amino acids. Trimming cost V 2 bases and J 8 bases; bases outside gene matches: 9. Germline CDR1 and CDR2: MNHEY and SVGAGI. The DNA for the CDR3 is TGTGCCAGCAGTTACGAGTGGGACAGGGGGCTGGGCGGCTACACCTTC. Translating it yields CASSYEWDRGLGGYTF.

This clonotype was counted ten times or more. The chain carries TRBV9 and TRBJ2-7; possibly TRBD1 for D (6 bases). V lost 0 bases, J lost 2 bases, and 12 bases lay in between. The CDR3 length is 15 residues. CDR1 and CDR2 from the germline V gene are SGDLS and YYNGEE. In nucleotides, the CDR3 is TGTGCCAGCAGCGTAGGAGGGGGACCGACCTACGAGCAGTACTTC. Translating gives CASSVGGGPTYEQYF.

By sample share, this clonotype is medium-sized. The rearrangement joins TRBV12-3 or TRBV12-4 to TRBJ1-2; maybe TRBD1 (6 bases). The V end was cut by 6 bases, the J end by 4 bases, with 15 bases between. The CDR3 has 14 residues. The CDR3 DNA follows: TGTGCCAGCAGCCCATTCAACAGGGTCTATGGCTACACCTTC. Translating gives CASSPFNRVYGYTF.

This clonotype came up many times. The genes are TRBV7-3 and TRBJ1-6; D remains unclear. The germline V and J ends were trimmed by 1 base and 6 bases, with 10 bases remaining between them. This CDR3 has 15 residues. The V gene's germline CDR1 is SGHTA and CDR2 FQGTGA. DNA of the CDR3: TGTGCCAGCAGCTTAAGGTCTTTGGGTAATTCACCCCTCCACTTT. Protein sequence: CASSLRSLGNSPLHF. Based on the CDR3 plus reference TRBV7-3 and TRBJ1-6, the full variable domain is GAGVSQTPSNKVTEKGKYVELRCDPISGHTALYWYRQSLGQGPEFLIYFQGTGAADDSGLPNDRFFAVRPEGSVSTLKIQRTERGDSAVYLCASSLRSLGNSPLHFGNGTRLTVT.

In this sample, this clonotype turned up many times. The chain links TRBV11-2 to TRBJ2-7, with D perhaps given as TRBD1 or TRBD2 (5 bases each). The ends were cut back, 5 bases at V and 6 bases at J, with 17 bases in the middle. The CDR3 length is 14 residues. Germline CDR1 and CDR2: SGHAT and FQNNGV. CDR3 in amino acids: CASSRGRVSIEQYV. The DNA for the CDR3 is TGTGCCAGCAGCCGGGGCCGGGTCTCGATCGAGCAGTACGTC.

This clonotype has at least ten counts. V gene TRBV2 combines with J gene TRBJ2-7; D not resolved. Germline V gene data show CDR1 as SNHLY and CDR2 as FYNNEI. This CDR3 spans 11 amino acids. Between the trimmed V and J ends, which lost 7 bases and 4 bases, there was a span of 8 bases. The CDR3 loop is CASTPGYEQYF. In DNA, the CDR3 is TGTGCCAGCACTCCAGGTTACGAGCAGTACTTC.

At least ten counts were recorded for this clonotype. V usage is TRBV4-2 and J usage is TRBJ2-3; 7 positions match TRBD2. This CDR3 spans 15 amino acids. In germline, CDR1 is LGHNA, CDR2 YNFKEQ. The V segment lost 0 bases and the J segment 7 bases; nucleotides outside the gene matches: 7. The CDR3 sequence is CASSQETPSGYTQYF. The CDR3 DNA reads TGTGCCAGCAGCCAAGAGACGCCTAGCGGTTATACGCAGTATTTT.

This clonotype has ten or more counts. The CDR3 here is CASSTPGQGTYSNQPQHF. The DNA of the CDR3 is TGTGCCAGCAGTACACCGGGACAGGGGACATATAGCAATCAGCCCCAGCATTTT. The rearrangement uses TRBV28 and TRBJ1-5; 10 bases map to TRBD1. CDR3 length equals 18 residues. Germline CDR1 is MDHEN and CDR2 is SYDVKM. The V gene end was trimmed by 5 bases and the J gene end by 0 bases; junction bases not matched to a gene: 10.

This clonotype came up many times. The rearrangement joins TRBV6-5 to TRBJ2-6; no clear D. Germline CDR1 and CDR2: MNHEY and SVGAGI. V shed 5 bases and J shed 1 base, with 6 bases lying between them. There are 14 residues in the CDR3. DNA for the CDR3: TGTGCCAGCAGTGGGAATTCTGGGGCCAACGTCCTGACTTTC. Encoded protein: CASSGNSGANVLTF.

This clonotype was seen at least ten times. The V gene is TRBV14, the J gene TRBJ2-2; no definite D call. The CDR3 length is 13 residues. The germline V gene has CDR1 SGHDN and CDR2 FVKESK. Between the trimmed V and J ends, which lost 1 base and 7 bases, there was a span of 7 bases. In DNA form, the CDR3 reads TGTGCCAGCAGCCAAGTAGCTAGCGGGGAGCTGTTTTTT. Protein: CASSQVASGELFF.

The rearrangement joins TRBV6-5 to TRBJ1-2, with 8 bases fitting TRBD1. Germline lookup yields CDR1 MNHEY and CDR2 SVGAGI. V lost 6 bases, J lost 4 bases, and 7 bases stayed unmatched. The CDR3 covers 14 residues. In nucleotides, the CDR3 is TGTGCCAGCAGAACCTACAGGGGGGCCTATGGCTACACCTTC. Its protein is CASRTYRGAYGYTF.

The J gene is TRBJ1-2, the V gene TRBV28; 9 bases agree with TRBD1. The CDR3 runs to 14 residues. The junction had 7 bases not matched to a gene; V was cut back by 3 bases and J by 8 bases. From germline, CDR1 is MDHEN and CDR2 SYDVKM. The CDR3 DNA is TGTGCCAGCAGTTTGTCACAGGGGGCAAGAGGCTACACCTTC. Its translation: CASSLSQGARGYTF.

Many counts were recorded for this clonotype. This CDR3 is CASSRRGHQPQHF. In DNA form, the CDR3 reads TGTGCCAGCAGCCGCCGGGGGCATCAGCCCCAGCATTTT. This rearrangement joins TRBV12-3 or TRBV12-4 to TRBJ1-5, with D perhaps TRBD1 (6 bases). V was shortened by 6 bases and J by 5 bases, with 11 bases between the two germline ends. The CDR3 consists of 13 residues.

This clonotype qualifies as medium-sized. The chain has TRBV12-3 or TRBV12-4 and TRBJ1-2, with D maybe TRBD1 (5 bases). Trimming took 7 bases from V and 4 from J, leaving 22 bases between them. This CDR3 has 16 amino acids. For the CDR3, the DNA is TGTGCCAGCACTCTTCGGGGGGTGCGAAATTCCTATGGCTACACCTTC. It encodes CASTLRGVRNSYGYTF.

In this sample, this clonotype turned up many times. The rearrangement uses TRBV20-1 and TRBJ2-5; no definite D call. CDR1 is DFQATT and CDR2 is SNEGSKA in the germline V gene (reference sequence). This CDR3 spans 15 amino acids. The V gene lost 6 bases and the J gene lost 1 base, with 18 bases spanning the gap. The DNA for the CDR3 is TGCAGTGCCCCCCTGGGGTGGCCCCCCCAAGAGACCCAGTACTTC. This gives the protein CSAPLGWPPQETQYF.